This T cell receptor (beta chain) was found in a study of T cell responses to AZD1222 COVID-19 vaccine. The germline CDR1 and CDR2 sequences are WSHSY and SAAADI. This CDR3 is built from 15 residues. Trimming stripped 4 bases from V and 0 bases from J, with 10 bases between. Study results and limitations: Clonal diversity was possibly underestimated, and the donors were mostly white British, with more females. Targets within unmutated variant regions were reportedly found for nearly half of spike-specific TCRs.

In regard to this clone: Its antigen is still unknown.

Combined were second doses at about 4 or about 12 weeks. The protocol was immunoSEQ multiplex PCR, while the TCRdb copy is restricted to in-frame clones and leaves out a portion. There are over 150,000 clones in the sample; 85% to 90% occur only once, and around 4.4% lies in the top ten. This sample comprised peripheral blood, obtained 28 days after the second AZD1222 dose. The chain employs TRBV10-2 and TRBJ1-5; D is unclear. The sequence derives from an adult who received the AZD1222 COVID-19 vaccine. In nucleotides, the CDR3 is TGCGCCAGCAGTGGGTGGGAGATTAGCAATCAGCCCCAGCATTTT. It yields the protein CASSGWEISNQPQHF.